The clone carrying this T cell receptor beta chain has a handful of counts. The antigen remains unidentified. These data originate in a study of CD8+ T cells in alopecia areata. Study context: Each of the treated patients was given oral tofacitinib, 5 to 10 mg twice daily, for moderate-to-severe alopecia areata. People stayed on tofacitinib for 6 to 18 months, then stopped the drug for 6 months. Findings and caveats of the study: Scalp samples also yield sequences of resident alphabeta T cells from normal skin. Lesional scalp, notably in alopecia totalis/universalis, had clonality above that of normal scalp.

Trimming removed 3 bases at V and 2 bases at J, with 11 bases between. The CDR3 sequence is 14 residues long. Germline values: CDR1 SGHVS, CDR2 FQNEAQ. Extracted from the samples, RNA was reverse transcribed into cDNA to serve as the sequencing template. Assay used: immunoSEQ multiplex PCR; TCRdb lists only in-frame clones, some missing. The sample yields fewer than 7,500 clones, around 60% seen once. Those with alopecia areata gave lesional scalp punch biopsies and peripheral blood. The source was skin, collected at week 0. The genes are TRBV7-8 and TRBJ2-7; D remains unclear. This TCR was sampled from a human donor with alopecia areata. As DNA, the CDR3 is TGTGCCAGCAGCTTTAGAGGTGGCGCCTACGAGCAGTACTTC. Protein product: CASSFRGGAYEQYF.